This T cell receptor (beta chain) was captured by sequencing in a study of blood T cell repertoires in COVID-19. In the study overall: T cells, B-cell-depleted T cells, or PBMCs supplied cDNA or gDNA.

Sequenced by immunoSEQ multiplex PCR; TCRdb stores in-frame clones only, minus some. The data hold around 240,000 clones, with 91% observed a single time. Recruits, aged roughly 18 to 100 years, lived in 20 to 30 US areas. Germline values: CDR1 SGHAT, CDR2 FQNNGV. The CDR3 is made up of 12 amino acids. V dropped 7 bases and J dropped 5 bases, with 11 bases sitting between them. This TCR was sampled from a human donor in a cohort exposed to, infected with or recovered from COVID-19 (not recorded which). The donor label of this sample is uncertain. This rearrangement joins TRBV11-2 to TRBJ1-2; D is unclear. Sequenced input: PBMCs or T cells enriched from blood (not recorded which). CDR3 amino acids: CASNGGGYGYTF. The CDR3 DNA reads TGTGCCAGCAACGGAGGCGGGTATGGCTACACCTTC.